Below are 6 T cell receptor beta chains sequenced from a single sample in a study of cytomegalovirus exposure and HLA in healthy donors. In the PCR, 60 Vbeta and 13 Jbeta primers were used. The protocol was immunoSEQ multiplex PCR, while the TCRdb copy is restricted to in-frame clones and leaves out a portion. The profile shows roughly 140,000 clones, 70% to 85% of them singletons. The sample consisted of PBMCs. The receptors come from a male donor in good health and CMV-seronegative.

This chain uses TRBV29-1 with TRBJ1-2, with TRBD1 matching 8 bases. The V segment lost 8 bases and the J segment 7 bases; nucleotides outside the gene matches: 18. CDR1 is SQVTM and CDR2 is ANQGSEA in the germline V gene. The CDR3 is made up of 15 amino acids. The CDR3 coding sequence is TGCAGCTCCCCGGACAGGGAGGCCCAAGAGATTGGCTACACCTTC. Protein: CSSPDREAQEIGYTF.

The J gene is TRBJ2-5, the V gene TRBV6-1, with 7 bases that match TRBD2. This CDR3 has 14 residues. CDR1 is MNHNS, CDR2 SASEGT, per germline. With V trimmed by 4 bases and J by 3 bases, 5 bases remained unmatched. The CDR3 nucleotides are TGTGCCAGCAGTGTTGCGGGAGCGGAAGAGACCCAGTACTTC. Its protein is CASSVAGAEETQYF.

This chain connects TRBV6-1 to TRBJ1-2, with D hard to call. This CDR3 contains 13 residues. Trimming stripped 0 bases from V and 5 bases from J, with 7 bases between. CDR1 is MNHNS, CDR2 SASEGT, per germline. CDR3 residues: CASSEAHQYGYTF. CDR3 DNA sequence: TGTGCCAGCAGTGAAGCGCATCAGTATGGCTACACCTTC.

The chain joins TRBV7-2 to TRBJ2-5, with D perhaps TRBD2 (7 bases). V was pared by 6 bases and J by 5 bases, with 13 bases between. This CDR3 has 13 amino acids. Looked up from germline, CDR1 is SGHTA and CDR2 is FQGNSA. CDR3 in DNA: TGTGCCAGCAGTCGGGGGGCTGTGGAGACCCAGTACTTC. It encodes CASSRGAVETQYF.

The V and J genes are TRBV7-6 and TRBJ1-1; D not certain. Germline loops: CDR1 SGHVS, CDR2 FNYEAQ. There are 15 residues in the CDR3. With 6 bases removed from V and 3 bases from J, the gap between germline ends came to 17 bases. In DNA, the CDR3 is TGTGCCAGCAGGCGAGCGGCGGGGTGGGACACTGAAGCTTTCTTT. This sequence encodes CASRRAAGWDTEAFF.

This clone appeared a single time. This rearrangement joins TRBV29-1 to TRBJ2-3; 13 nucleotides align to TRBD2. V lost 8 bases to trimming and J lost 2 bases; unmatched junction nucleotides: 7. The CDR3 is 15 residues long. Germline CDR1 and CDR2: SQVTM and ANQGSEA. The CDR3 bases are TGCAGCTCTGGACTAGCGGGAGAAATCACAGATACGCAGTATTTT. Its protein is CSSGLAGEITDTQYF.